The following is a T cell receptor beta chain sequence with its context. The age range of participants was about 18 to 100 years, with residence in about 25 US areas. V lost 0 bases to trimming and J lost 13 bases, with 22 bases between them. CDR3 length: 16 residues. CDR1 is SGHKS and CDR2 is YYEKEE in the germline V gene (reference sequence). This record comes from a study of blood T cell repertoires in COVID-19. Some clones are missing from TCRdb's copy, which holds only in-frame ones; the method was immunoSEQ multiplex PCR. The table includes over 350,000 clones, approximately 90% detected once. Sequencing was carried out using PBMCs or T cells enriched from blood (not recorded which). This clonotype was obtained from a woman between 18 and 29 years old who had recovered from COVID-19. The chain employs TRBV5-5 and TRBJ1-4; D may be TRBD1 (5 bases). CDR3 in amino acids: CASSLDVGRAPGRLFF. The CDR3 DNA is TGTGCCAGCAGCTTGGACGTGGGCAGGGCCCCCGGTAGACTGTTTTTT.